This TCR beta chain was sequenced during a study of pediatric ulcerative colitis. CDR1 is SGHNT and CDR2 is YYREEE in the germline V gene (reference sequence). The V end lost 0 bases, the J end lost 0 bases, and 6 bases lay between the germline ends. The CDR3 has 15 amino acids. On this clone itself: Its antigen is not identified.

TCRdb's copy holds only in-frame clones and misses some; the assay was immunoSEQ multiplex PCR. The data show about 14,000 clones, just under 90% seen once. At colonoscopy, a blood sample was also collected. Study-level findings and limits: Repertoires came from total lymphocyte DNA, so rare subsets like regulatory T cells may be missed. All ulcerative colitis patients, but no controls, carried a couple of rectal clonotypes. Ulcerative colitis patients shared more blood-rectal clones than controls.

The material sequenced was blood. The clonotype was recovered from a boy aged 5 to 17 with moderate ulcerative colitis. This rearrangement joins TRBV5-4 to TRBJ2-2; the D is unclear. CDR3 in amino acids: CASSLGGSNTGELFF. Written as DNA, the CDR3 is TGTGCCAGCAGCTTGGGGGGTTCGAACACCGGGGAGCTGTTTTTT.